By sample fraction, the clone carrying this T cell receptor beta chain is medium-sized. Alpha and beta constant-region primers primed reverse transcription of about 500 ng RNA. Separate chain-specific third strand synthesis with multiplexing indices produced the alpha and beta libraries. TCRdb called the 5' RACE reads again in MiXCR, with one record for every CDR3 protein. The table includes 15,000 to 20,000 distinct CDR3 sequences, roughly 8.2% detected once. These data are taken from a study of HIV-infected patients and healthy controls. All unsorted peripheral T cells were captured because whole blood was used without fractionation. Per the germline V gene, CDR1 is ENHRY and CDR2 is SYGVKD. J gave up 6 bases and V 7 bases, and 7 bases lay outside the gene matches. This CDR3 has 14 amino acids.

The material sequenced was blood. This receptor was taken from an adult in good health. The chain links TRBV10-3 to TRBJ2-1; 9 bases align to TRBD1. DNA for the CDR3: TGTGCCATCAACAAGGACAGGGGCCGCAATGAGCAGTTCTTC. Translated, it gives CAINKDRGRNEQFF.